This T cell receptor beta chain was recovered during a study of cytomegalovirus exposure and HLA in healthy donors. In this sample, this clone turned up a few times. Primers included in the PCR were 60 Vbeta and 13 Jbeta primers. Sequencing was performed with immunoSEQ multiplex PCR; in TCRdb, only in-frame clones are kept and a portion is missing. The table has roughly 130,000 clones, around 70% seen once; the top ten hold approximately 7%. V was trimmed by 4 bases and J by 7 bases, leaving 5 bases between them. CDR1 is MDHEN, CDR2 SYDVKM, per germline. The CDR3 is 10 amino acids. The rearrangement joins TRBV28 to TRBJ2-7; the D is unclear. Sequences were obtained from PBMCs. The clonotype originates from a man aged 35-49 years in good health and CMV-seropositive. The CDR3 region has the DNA TGTGCCAGCAGTTCGAGGGAGCAGTACTTC. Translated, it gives CASSSREQYF.